This T cell receptor (beta chain) was identified during a study of cytomegalovirus exposure and HLA in healthy donors. Study conclusions and caveats: Altogether, 150 to 200 TCR beta chains were recorded as cytomegalovirus-associated. Within the 100 to 150 validation repertoires, first-cohort TCR clusters tended to co-occur, according to a later analysis. As confirmed in vitro, three CMV-associated chains were specific for CMV antigens. It was reported that the classifier diagnosed cytomegalovirus status with high specificity and sensitivity in both the original and validation cohorts.

In the case of this clone: Its antigen is not known.

Sequenced by immunoSEQ multiplex PCR; TCRdb stores in-frame clones only, minus some. The sample includes about 180,000 clones, 85% of them seen just once. The sequence derives from a man aged 18 to 29 in good health and CMV-seropositive. The sample comprised PBMCs.

CDR3 in amino acids: CASSVVSGGRAGELFF. CDR3 coding DNA: TGTGCCAGCAGCGTAGTAAGCGGGGGTAGGGCCGGGGAGCTGTTTTTT. The chain links TRBV9 to TRBJ2-2, with TRBD2 matching 8 bases. There are 16 residues in the CDR3. Germline V gene lookup returns CDR1 SGDLS and CDR2 YYNGEE. V trimming: 0 bases; J trimming: 6 bases; junction bases outside the gene matches: 7.